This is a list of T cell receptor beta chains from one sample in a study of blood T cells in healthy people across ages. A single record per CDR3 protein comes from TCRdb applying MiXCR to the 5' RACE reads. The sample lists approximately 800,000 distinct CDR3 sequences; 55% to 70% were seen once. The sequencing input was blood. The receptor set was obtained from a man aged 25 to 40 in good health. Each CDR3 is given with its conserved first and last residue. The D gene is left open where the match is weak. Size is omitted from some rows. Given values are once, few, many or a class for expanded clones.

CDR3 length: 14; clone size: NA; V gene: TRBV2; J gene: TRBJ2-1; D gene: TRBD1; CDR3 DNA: TGTGCCAGCAGTGCTGGGACAGCTCACAATGAGCAGTTCTTC; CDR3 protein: CASSAGTAHNEQFF
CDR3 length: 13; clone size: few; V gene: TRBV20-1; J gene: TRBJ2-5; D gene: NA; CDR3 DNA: TGCAGTGCTAGAACCCGATTCGCCTTCCACCAGTACTTC; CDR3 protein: CSARTRFAFHQYF
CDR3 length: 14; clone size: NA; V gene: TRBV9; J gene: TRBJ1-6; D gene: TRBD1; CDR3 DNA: TGTGCCAGCAGCCGGCAGGGGGGTAATTCACCCCTCCACTTT; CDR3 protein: CASSRQGGNSPLHF
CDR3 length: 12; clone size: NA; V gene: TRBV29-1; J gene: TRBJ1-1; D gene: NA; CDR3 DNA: TGCAGCGTTGGCAGGCGAGACACTGAAGCTTTCTTT; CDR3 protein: CSVGRRDTEAFF
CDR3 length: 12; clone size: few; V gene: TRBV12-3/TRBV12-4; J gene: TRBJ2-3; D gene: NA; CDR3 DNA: TGTGCCAGCAGGCACCGGACAGATACGCAGTATTTT; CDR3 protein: CASRHRTDTQYF
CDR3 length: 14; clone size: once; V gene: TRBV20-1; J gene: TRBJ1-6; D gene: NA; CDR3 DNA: TGCAGTGCTACTCCCCCGATAGGAAATTCACCCCTCCACTTT; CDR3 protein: CSATPPIGNSPLHF
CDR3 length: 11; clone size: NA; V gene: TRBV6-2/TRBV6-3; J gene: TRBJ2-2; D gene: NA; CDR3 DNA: TGTGCCAGCAGTTACGGGGGAAGGCTGTTTTTT; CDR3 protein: CASSYGGRLFF
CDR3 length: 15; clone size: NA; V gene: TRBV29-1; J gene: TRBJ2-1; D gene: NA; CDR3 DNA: TGCAGCGTTGATGCAGCGACCAGCTCCTACAATGAGCAGTTCTTC; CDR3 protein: CSVDAATSSYNEQFF
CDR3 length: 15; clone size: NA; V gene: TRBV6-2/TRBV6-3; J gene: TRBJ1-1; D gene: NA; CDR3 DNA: TGTGCCAGCAGTTACTCGAGGGTCATGAACACTGAAGCTTTCTTT; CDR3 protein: CASSYSRVMNTEAFF
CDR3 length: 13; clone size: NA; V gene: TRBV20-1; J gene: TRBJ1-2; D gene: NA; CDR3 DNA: TGTAGTGCTAGAGATCTAGGGGAATATGGCTACACCTTC; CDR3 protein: CSARDLGEYGYTF